Below, 12 T cell receptor beta chains from the same sample are listed, as sequenced in a study of cytomegalovirus exposure and HLA in healthy donors. PCR used 60 Vbeta primers and 13 Jbeta primers. Clones were sequenced by immunoSEQ multiplex PCR, and TCRdb holds only the in-frame ones, with some missing. The sample consists of 200,000 to 250,000 clones, around 85% of them appearing once. The sequenced sample was PBMCs. The source of these receptors is a man aged 45 to 65 in good health and CMV-seronegative.

The chain employs TRBV18 and TRBJ2-7, with 9 bases matching TRBD1. CDR1 is KGHSH, CDR2 LQKENI, per germline. Unmatched junction bases numbered 2, after V lost 0 bases and J lost 2 bases. The CDR3 is 15 residues long. The chain's CDR3 is CASSPPGQGPYEQYF. In DNA, the CDR3 is TGTGCCAGCTCACCACCGGGACAGGGACCCTACGAGCAGTACTTC.

The chain recombines TRBV6-1 with TRBJ2-1; TRBD2 matches 9 bases. This CDR3 has 14 amino acids. Germline V gene data show CDR1 as MNHNS and CDR2 as SASEGT. V dropped 8 bases and J dropped 0; count of bases not matched to a gene: 2. The CDR3 coding sequence is TGTGCCAGCCTTAGCGGGAGCTCCTACAATGAGCAGTTCTTC. Its translation is CASLSGSSYNEQFF.

The chain carries TRBV28 and TRBJ2-1; TRBD2 might be the D (6 bases). The CDR3 contains 15 residues. Germline CDR1 reads MDHEN; CDR2 reads SYDVKM. Between the trimmed V and J ends, which lost 4 bases and 7 bases, there was a span of 17 bases. CDR3 region: CASSSRWEVFNEQFF. The CDR3 DNA reads TGTGCCAGCAGTTCCAGATGGGAGGTCTTTAATGAGCAGTTCTTC.

The count of this clone is one. The gene calls are TRBV6-5 and TRBJ2-2, with a tentative D call TRBD1 (6 bases). The CDR3 length is 15 residues. From germline, CDR1 is MNHEY and CDR2 SVGAGI. The V end lost 8 bases, the J end lost 0 bases, and 13 bases lay between the germline ends. The CDR3 coding sequence is TGTGCCAGCTGCAGGGACAACGCGAACACCGGGGAGCTGTTTTTT. It is translated as CASCRDNANTGELFF.

The V call is TRBV5-4, the J call TRBJ2-1; 7 bases map to TRBD1. Germline values: CDR1 SGHNT, CDR2 YYREEE (reference sequence). The CDR3 is 13 residues long. The V segment lost 2 bases and the J segment 9 bases; nucleotides outside the gene matches: 5. The CDR3: CASSFVPGGEQFF. CDR3 nucleotides: TGTGCCAGCAGCTTTGTACCAGGGGGTGAGCAGTTCTTC.

The chain carries TRBV5-1 and TRBJ2-3, with 8 bases fitting TRBD2. The V segment lost 7 bases and the J segment 4 bases; nucleotides outside the gene matches: 11. This CDR3 is built from 15 residues. Germline-derived CDR1 and CDR2 are SGHRS and YFSETQ. CDR3 bases: TGCGCCAGCCGTCCCGGGGGGGGAGCGCCAGATACGCAGTATTTT. It is translated as CASRPGGGAPDTQYF.

V is TRBV7-2 and J is TRBJ2-7; TRBD1 matches 9 bases. Losses at the gene ends were 5 bases for V and 5 bases for J; bases not matched to a gene: 7. The CDR3 covers 14 residues. Germline lookup yields CDR1 SGHTA and CDR2 FQGNSA. The CDR3 sequence: CASSKDRGSDEQYF. CDR3 sequence (DNA): TGTGCCAGCAGCAAGGACAGGGGTAGCGACGAGCAGTACTTC. The entire variable domain, with the rest obtained from reference TRBV7-2 and TRBJ2-7, is as follows: GAGVSQSPSNKVTEKGKDVELRCDPISGHTALYWYRQSLGQGLEFLIYFQGNSAPDKSGLPSDRFSAERTGGSVSTLTIQRTQQEDSAVYLCASSKDRGSDEQYFGPGTRLTVT.

This rearrangement joins TRBV30 to TRBJ2-7; 8 positions match TRBD1. Looked up from germline, CDR1 is GTSNPN and CDR2 is SVGIG (reference sequence). Trimming took 3 bases from V and 2 from J; bases not matched to a gene: 0. The CDR3 length is 12 residues. CDR3 coding DNA: TGTGCCTGGAGACAGGGGGCCTACGAGCAGTACTTC. Encoded protein: CAWRQGAYEQYF.

Only one count was recorded for this clone. This chain links TRBV30 with TRBJ1-2; 8 bases line up with TRBD1. Germline V lookup: CDR1 GTSNPN, CDR2 SVGIG (reference sequence). The CDR3 is made up of 13 amino acids. The J segment lost 5 bases and the V segment lost 1 base, leaving 3 bases of the junction unmatched. The CDR3 nucleotides read TGTGCCTGGAGTGCAGGGGGCTCGTATGGCTACACCTTC. Amino acid sequence: CAWSAGGSYGYTF.

This clone was picked up a small number of times. The chain carries TRBV6-5 and TRBJ1-4; D ambiguous. Germline V gene sequence: CDR1 MNHEY, CDR2 SVGAGI. The CDR3 spans 15 residues. V shed 2 bases and J shed 7 bases, with 14 bases lying between them. This CDR3 is CASSYDPGSSEKLFF. In DNA, the CDR3 is TGTGCCAGCAGTTACGATCCGGGATCGTCTGAAAAACTGTTTTTT.

The chain uses TRBV29-1 and TRBJ1-5, with D perhaps matching TRBD1 (5 bases). V was cut by 4 bases and J by 4 bases, with 8 bases left in between. In germline, CDR1 is SQVTM, CDR2 ANQGSEA. There are 12 residues in the CDR3. Here the CDR3 reads CSVGQLNQPQHF. CDR3 nucleotides: TGCAGCGTTGGACAGCTGAATCAGCCCCAGCATTTT.

The gene calls are TRBV7-9 and TRBJ2-1; D perhaps matches TRBD2 (6 bases). V lost 5 bases and J 10 bases, leaving 12 bases between the germline ends. The germline V gene has CDR1 SEHNR and CDR2 FQNEAQ (reference sequence). The CDR3 sequence is 12 residues long. The DNA for the CDR3 is TGTGCCAGCAGCCCCACTAGCAGGGAGCAGTTCTTC. It specifies CASSPTSREQFF. Together with reference TRBV7-9 and TRBJ2-1, the CDR3 gives the full variable domain: DTGVSQNPRHKITKRGQNVTFRCDPISEHNRLYWYRQTLGQGPEFLTYFQNEAQLEKSRLLSDRFSAERPKGSFSTLEIQRTEQGDSAMYLCASSPTSREQFFGPGTRLTVL.